This T cell receptor beta chain was identified during a study of T cells in Graves' hyperthyroidism and ophthalmopathy (dated by TCRdb to about 2019). About the study as a whole: Peripheral blood samples were taken at initial diagnosis, before any treatment was given. Following sampling, methimazole starting at 30 mg daily was given to hyperthyroidism patients, and high-dose intravenous methylprednisolone was given to ophthalmopathy patients. The approximately 100 discovery patients were divided at random into training and test sets in a 7:3 ratio. Prospective prediction of ophthalmopathy was tested in an independent validation cohort consisting of 18 hyperthyroidism patients and some 17 patients who later progressed to ophthalmopathy. In more than 5 Graves' hyperthyroidism patients, the study also compared T-cell repertoires from thyroid tissue with T-cell repertoires from blood. To identify TCR V-J signatures that set the groups apart, the researchers used a discovery cohort of roughly 100 patients, made up of fewer than 50 with Graves' ophthalmopathy and about 59 with stable Graves' hyperthyroidism. According to the paper, TCR Vbeta CDR3 sequencing was carried out on approximately 140 peripheral blood samples, which came from 40 to 45 ophthalmopathy, 70 to 80 hyperthyroidism and 17 progressor patients. The study at large found these results: A model built on a 13 V-J signature distinguished ophthalmopathy from stable hyperthyroidism, reaching around 90% sensitivity and around 81% specificity in cross-validation and 80%/75% in testing. In validation, the model predicted progression to ophthalmopathy with over 60% sensitivity and about 73% specificity, a median of 6.5 months before onset. Most expanded thyroid clonotypes (frequency above 0.001) were also found in blood, which suggests that blood repertoires may mirror thyroid immune responses. No statistical method was used to set the sample size in advance, and investigators knew the group allocation.

Hyperthyroidism patients were newly diagnosed, had a disease duration of under 2 months, and were aged 18 to 65 years. Exclusion was applied to patients with uncontrolled infections, other autoimmune diseases, pregnancy or lactation. Diagnoses were established on the basis of clinical symptoms, serum thyroxine and TRAb, thyroid ultrasound, and orbital computed tomography. Blood from progressor patients was collected at the time of first diagnosis with hyperthyroidism, before any ophthalmopathy symptoms had appeared. PBMCs were separated from around 9.1 ml of fresh peripheral blood using Ficoll-Paque density gradient centrifugation. Progressor patients were first diagnosed with Graves' hyperthyroidism and then developed ophthalmopathy during follow-up. Total RNA was extracted using Trizol reagent, and RNA quality was assessed on an Agilent 2100 Bioanalyzer. Amplification of TCR beta CDR3 regions was carried out from RNA transcripts. The TCR CDR3 was subjected to a first round of RT-PCR using the HTBI primer set and the Qiagen OneStep RT-PCR kit. A second multiplex PCR round built the libraries, followed by size selection and purification. The libraries were sequenced on an Illumina HiSeq2000 using paired-end 100 bp reads. The study's processing was this. SOAPnuke was used to process the raw data, removing reads that contained adapters or uncalled bases, had a mean Phred below 15, or lacked an exact match to the constant primer or identifier. High-quality paired reads were merged using COPE v1.2.5, and each unique nucleotide sequence was defined as a clonotype. Clonotypes were aligned to IMGT TRBV, TRBD and TRBJ reference segments using MiTCR v1.1. Only V-J combinations with frequency above 0.0001, covering about 99% of repertoires, were analysed. A TCS score was defined as the ratio between F50 (clonal expansion) and ExV (chaos), using BLOSUM62-based TCRdist between CDR3 peptides within each V-J. Welch's t-statistics and random forest reduced roughly 500 V-J features to 10 to 15, which were used in a naive Bayes classifier (R e1071). TCRdb reworked the public reads: Q25 trimming with fastp, MiXCR clone assembly, productive beta chains retained. Here each entry gathers all rows of one CDR3 protein and keeps the most common genes and DNA. TCRdb's processing, not the authors', yielded these V and J calls. The sample table shows 300,000 to 450,000 distinct CDR3 sequences, and about 13% are seen once. Of the sample, 20% is held by the ten largest clones.

There are many counts of this clonotype. There is no known antigen for this receptor. The record has no base qualities; no much larger clone is one base away. There are 14 amino acids in the CDR3, from cysteine to phenylalanine inclusive. Only the CDR3 part of the read is kept: 42 bases, read in frame from the first base. The germline V gene gives CDR1 as SGHVS and CDR2 as FQNEAQ. Deletion took 5 bases off V and 0 bases off J, with a span of 10 bases between the germline ends. This receptor was taken from a young man with Graves' hyperthyroidism that later progressed to Graves' ophthalmopathy. This chain joins TRBV7-8 to TRBJ2-5; no D gene call is confident. Specimen: blood. The sequenced DNA is TGTGCCAGCAGCCTCACTGGGTACCAAGAGACCCAGTACTTC. Its protein product is CASSLTGYQETQYF.